These T cell receptor beta chains were read from a single sample in a study of cytomegalovirus exposure and HLA in healthy donors. Some clones are missing from TCRdb's copy, which holds only in-frame ones; the method was immunoSEQ multiplex PCR. This sample has roughly 220,000 clones; over 80% occur once, and the top ten carry roughly 13%. The sequenced material came from PBMCs. The receptor set was obtained from a woman aged 30 to 39 in good health and CMV-seropositive. CDR3s include the opening cysteine and the closing phenylalanine or tryptophan. The order of the fields is V gene, D gene, clone size, J gene, CDR3 protein, CDR3 DNA. The D gene is left open where the match is weak. Expanded clones are given a class, and other clones once, few, many or no size at all.

v_call: TRBV2
d_call: -
clone_size: -
j_call: TRBJ2-2
cdr3_aa: CASSIGTFSTGELFF
cdr3_nt: TGTGCCAGCAGTATAGGGACTTTCAGCACCGGGGAGCTGTTTTTT

v_call: TRBV6-1
d_call: -
clone_size: -
j_call: TRBJ2-3
cdr3_aa: CASSEGAGSTDTQYF
cdr3_nt: TGTGCCAGCAGTGAAGGGGCGGGGTCCACAGATACGCAGTATTTT

v_call: TRBV25-1
d_call: TRBD2
clone_size: -
j_call: TRBJ2-1
cdr3_aa: CASSVSSSGYNEQFF
cdr3_nt: TGTGCCAGCAGTGTATCGTCTAGCGGATACAATGAGCAGTTCTTC

v_call: TRBV4-1
d_call: -
clone_size: -
j_call: TRBJ1-1
cdr3_aa: CASSLQTGGTEAFF
cdr3_nt: TGCGCCAGCAGCCTCCAGACAGGAGGTACTGAAGCTTTCTTT

v_call: TRBV2
d_call: -
clone_size: -
j_call: TRBJ2-3
cdr3_aa: CASSEAVSTDTQYF
cdr3_nt: TGTGCCAGCAGTGAGGCAGTCTCCACAGATACGCAGTATTTT

v_call: TRBV2
d_call: -
clone_size: -
j_call: TRBJ1-5
cdr3_aa: CASSRGGNQPQHF
cdr3_nt: TGTGCCAGCAGTAGAGGGGGCAATCAGCCCCAGCATTTT

v_call: TRBV19
d_call: -
clone_size: once
j_call: TRBJ1-2
cdr3_aa: CASRGPGTVNYGYTF
cdr3_nt: TGTGCCAGTAGGGGCCCTGGGACCGTGAACTATGGCTACACCTTC

v_call: TRBV11-2
d_call: -
clone_size: few
j_call: TRBJ2-2
cdr3_aa: CASSYRRRAGELFF
cdr3_nt: TGTGCCAGCAGCTACAGGAGGAGAGCCGGGGAGCTGTTTTTT

v_call: TRBV5-6
d_call: -
clone_size: once
j_call: TRBJ1-3
cdr3_aa: CASSEGRPMNTLYF
cdr3_nt: TGTGCCAGCAGCGAGGGGCGTCCAATGAACACCTTATATTTT

v_call: TRBV10-3
d_call: -
clone_size: -
j_call: TRBJ1-2
cdr3_aa: CAISELGNANYGYTF
cdr3_nt: TGTGCCATCAGTGAGCTGGGGAATGCTAACTATGGCTACACCTTC

v_call: TRBV25-1
d_call: TRBD1
clone_size: -
j_call: TRBJ1-2
cdr3_aa: CASSLPGTGYGYTF
cdr3_nt: TGTGCCAGCAGCCTACCCGGGACAGGTTATGGCTACACCTTC

v_call: TRBV10-1
d_call: -
clone_size: -
j_call: TRBJ1-5
cdr3_aa: CASSDPHSNQPQHF
cdr3_nt: TGCGCCAGCAGTGACCCGCATAGCAATCAGCCCCAGCATTTT

v_call: TRBV5-1
d_call: -
clone_size: -
j_call: TRBJ2-2
cdr3_aa: CASTQKSGRRDGELFF
cdr3_nt: TGCGCCAGCACCCAAAAATCCGGGAGACGTGACGGGGAGCTGTTTTTT

v_call: TRBV6-1
d_call: -
clone_size: -
j_call: TRBJ1-5
cdr3_aa: CASSVNPGSNQPQHF
cdr3_nt: TGTGCCAGCAGTGTAAATCCGGGGAGCAATCAGCCCCAGCATTTT

v_call: TRBV23-1
d_call: -
clone_size: -
j_call: TRBJ1-3
cdr3_aa: CASSQSAGQRSGNTIYF
cdr3_nt: TGCGCCAGCAGTCAATCGGCAGGGCAGAGGTCTGGAAACACCATATATTTT

v_call: TRBV30
d_call: -
clone_size: -
j_call: TRBJ2-1
cdr3_aa: CAWSAGTSYNEQFF
cdr3_nt: TGTGCCTGGAGTGCCGGGACATCCTACAATGAGCAGTTCTTC

v_call: TRBV7-6
d_call: -
clone_size: -
j_call: TRBJ2-2
cdr3_aa: CASSLGQDDTGELFF
cdr3_nt: TGTGCCAGCAGCTTAGGACAGGACGACACCGGGGAGCTGTTTTTT

v_call: TRBV9
d_call: -
clone_size: -
j_call: TRBJ2-2
cdr3_aa: CASSPPGMGWELFF
cdr3_nt: TGTGCCAGCAGTCCCCCTGGGATGGGCTGGGAGCTGTTTTTT

v_call: TRBV6-5
d_call: -
clone_size: once
j_call: TRBJ1-3
cdr3_aa: CASSYGRGSGNTIYF
cdr3_nt: TGTGCCAGCAGTTACGGTCGGGGATCCGGAAACACCATATATTTT

v_call: TRBV30
d_call: -
clone_size: -
j_call: TRBJ1-1
cdr3_aa: CAWSTLFSGADTEAFF
cdr3_nt: TGTGCCTGGAGTACGCTTTTTTCGGGGGCGGACACTGAAGCTTTCTTT

v_call: TRBV28
d_call: -
clone_size: once
j_call: TRBJ1-2
cdr3_aa: CATGAANYGYTF
cdr3_nt: TGTGCCACCGGGGCGGCAAACTATGGCTACACCTTC

v_call: TRBV27
d_call: TRBD1
clone_size: -
j_call: TRBJ1-1
cdr3_aa: CASTPGQGALGVRRAEAFF
cdr3_nt: TGTGCCAGCACCCCGGGACAGGGGGCTCTGGGGGTTCGTCGCGCTGAAGCTTTCTTT

v_call: TRBV2
d_call: -
clone_size: -
j_call: TRBJ1-4
cdr3_aa: CAGRGRGKLFF
cdr3_nt: TGTGCCGGTAGGGGAAGGGGGAAACTGTTTTTT

v_call: TRBV7-3
d_call: -
clone_size: few
j_call: TRBJ1-1
cdr3_aa: CASSLTGNTEAFF
cdr3_nt: TGTGCCAGCAGCTTGACAGGGAACACTGAAGCTTTCTTT

v_call: TRBV27
d_call: -
clone_size: -
j_call: TRBJ2-6
cdr3_aa: CASSLRTGANVLTF
cdr3_nt: TGTGCCAGCAGCCTAAGGACTGGGGCCAACGTCCTGACTTTC

v_call: TRBV2
d_call: -
clone_size: -
j_call: TRBJ2-4
cdr3_aa: CASAYAGTLNIQYF
cdr3_nt: TGTGCCAGCGCCTACGCCGGGACACTAAACATTCAGTACTTC

v_call: TRBV2
d_call: -
clone_size: -
j_call: TRBJ1-5
cdr3_aa: CASSDRGFGNQPQHF
cdr3_nt: TGTGCCAGCAGTGATAGGGGATTTGGCAATCAGCCCCAGCATTTT

v_call: TRBV5-1
d_call: -
clone_size: -
j_call: TRBJ1-3
cdr3_aa: CASSTGSTGGGNTIYF
cdr3_nt: TGCGCCAGCAGTACAGGCTCGACCGGAGGGGGAAACACCATATATTTT

v_call: TRBV29-1
d_call: -
clone_size: -
j_call: TRBJ1-1
cdr3_aa: CSVAAGRGTEAFF
cdr3_nt: TGCAGCGTTGCTGCAGGGCGGGGCACTGAAGCTTTCTTT

v_call: TRBV6-1
d_call: -
clone_size: -
j_call: TRBJ2-2
cdr3_aa: CASSEGESGELFF
cdr3_nt: TGTGCCAGCAGTGAAGGGGAATCCGGGGAGCTGTTTTTT

v_call: TRBV5-4
d_call: TRBD2
clone_size: -
j_call: TRBJ2-2
cdr3_aa: CASSRLAGDAGELFF
cdr3_nt: TGTGCCAGCAGCCGGCTAGCGGGAGACGCCGGGGAGCTGTTTTTT

v_call: TRBV5-6
d_call: -
clone_size: few
j_call: TRBJ2-7
cdr3_aa: CASSSQGTYEQYF
cdr3_nt: TGTGCCAGCAGTTCACAGGGAACCTACGAGCAGTACTTC

v_call: TRBV15
d_call: TRBD1
clone_size: many
j_call: TRBJ2-7
cdr3_aa: CATSRGTGGSYEQYF
cdr3_nt: TGTGCCACCAGCAGAGGGACAGGGGGCTCCTACGAGCAGTACTTC

v_call: TRBV5-1
d_call: -
clone_size: -
j_call: TRBJ2-2
cdr3_aa: CASSFTPGQNTGELFF
cdr3_nt: TGCGCCAGCAGCTTCACACCGGGACAGAACACCGGGGAGCTGTTTTTT

v_call: TRBV28
d_call: TRBD1
clone_size: once
j_call: TRBJ2-7
cdr3_aa: CASSVSGTGHEQYF
cdr3_nt: TGTGCCAGCAGTGTTTCCGGGACAGGGCATGAGCAGTACTTC

v_call: TRBV28
d_call: -
clone_size: -
j_call: TRBJ1-5
cdr3_aa: CASTGRAINQPQHF
cdr3_nt: TGTGCCAGCACCGGCAGGGCCATAAATCAGCCCCAGCATTTT

v_call: TRBV5-1
d_call: -
clone_size: -
j_call: TRBJ2-5
cdr3_aa: CASSPRGWETQYF
cdr3_nt: TGCGCCAGCAGCCCGAGGGGGTGGGAGACCCAGTACTTC

v_call: TRBV30
d_call: TRBD1
clone_size: -
j_call: TRBJ2-7
cdr3_aa: CAWSQMTGNEQYF
cdr3_nt: TGTGCCTGGAGTCAGATGACAGGGAACGAGCAGTACTTC

v_call: TRBV30
d_call: -
clone_size: few
j_call: TRBJ2-3
cdr3_aa: CAWSVGAAERVPQYF
cdr3_nt: TGTGCCTGGAGTGTAGGAGCGGCAGAGAGGGTTCCGCAGTATTTT

v_call: TRBV28
d_call: -
clone_size: -
j_call: TRBJ2-1
cdr3_aa: CASSISGFEQFF
cdr3_nt: TGTGCCAGCAGTATCTCGGGGTTTGAGCAGTTCTTC

v_call: TRBV9
d_call: -
clone_size: -
j_call: TRBJ2-1
cdr3_aa: CASSVGSSARNEQFF
cdr3_nt: TGTGCCAGCAGCGTAGGGTCTAGCGCCCGAAATGAGCAGTTCTTC

v_call: TRBV18
d_call: -
clone_size: -
j_call: TRBJ1-5
cdr3_aa: CASSPTAVQHNQPQHF
cdr3_nt: TGTGCCAGCTCACCCACCGCCGTGCAGCACAATCAGCCCCAGCATTTT

v_call: TRBV5-1
d_call: -
clone_size: few
j_call: TRBJ2-1
cdr3_aa: CASSLGAPYNEQFF
cdr3_nt: TGCGCCAGCAGCTTGGGGGCCCCCTACAATGAGCAGTTCTTC

v_call: TRBV7-9
d_call: -
clone_size: -
j_call: TRBJ2-7
cdr3_aa: CASSLTGNYEQYF
cdr3_nt: TGTGCCAGCAGCTTAACGGGGAACTACGAGCAGTACTTC

v_call: TRBV30
d_call: -
clone_size: -
j_call: TRBJ2-4
cdr3_aa: CASPLYYTENIQYF
cdr3_nt: TGTGCCTCCCCATTATACTACACGGAAAACATTCAGTACTTC